These T cell receptor beta chains were read from a single sample in a study of monozygotic twins with inflammatory bowel disease. TCRdb re-called the 5' RACE reads and gives one entry per CDR3 protein, without DNA. The sample spans about 380,000 distinct CDR3 sequences; the ten largest clones claim 2.6%. The sequenced sample was blood. The receptors were sampled from a human donor with ulcerative colitis or Crohn's disease, or a healthy co-twin of an affected twin (not recorded which). CDR3s include the opening cysteine and the closing phenylalanine or tryptophan.

J gene	V gene	CDR3 protein
TRBJ1-2	TRBV10-3	CAISPRRDRGDYGYTF
TRBJ2-7	TRBV14	CASSQAAGEVYEQYF
TRBJ2-7	TRBV6-2/TRBV6-3	CASSYHRDRRSYEQYF
TRBJ1-2	TRBV15	CATSRLSRDISLDYGYTF
TRBJ2-7	TRBV19	CASSTIGTKDEQYF
TRBJ1-4	TRBV13	CASSSPTRGANEKLFF
TRBJ2-1	TRBV2	CASSARGGLTNNEQFF
TRBJ1-1	TRBV11-2	CASSLVTGSDTEAFF
TRBJ1-4	TRBV5-6	CASSLLGRGTNEKLFF
TRBJ2-5	TRBV7-2	CASSLARAQETQYF
TRBJ2-5	TRBV6-5	CASSYRGQETQYF
TRBJ2-3	TRBV20-1	CSASGGSTDTQYF
TRBJ1-4	TRBV28	CASSLRSDEKLFF
TRBJ2-1	TRBV29-1	CSGLAGVPYNEQFF
TRBJ2-7	TRBV7-2	CASSFNYEQYF
TRBJ1-5	TRBV4-1	CASSQGWPSNQPQHF
TRBJ1-1	TRBV7-9	CASSLVGGPGEAFF
TRBJ1-5	TRBV7-2	CASSSQQGMRSNQPQHF
TRBJ2-3	TRBV11-2	CASSFGQGGGTQYF
TRBJ2-3	TRBV6-5	CASSYSWASTDTQYF
TRBJ2-2	TRBV20-1	CSARGPSVYTGELFF
TRBJ2-3	TRBV29-1	CSGGQSGADTQYF
TRBJ2-7	TRBV29-1	CSILGESSYEQYF
TRBJ2-1	TRBV5-1	CASSLAIGRGYNEQFF
TRBJ1-1	TRBV18	CASSPPSANTEAFF
TRBJ1-2	TRBV20-1	CSARDGAGDGYTF
TRBJ2-3	TRBV7-8	CASTIKAGGAADTQYF
TRBJ2-7	TRBV5-1	CASSLGTVIVDEQYF
TRBJ1-4	TRBV4-3	CASSQTQAGSTNEKLFF
TRBJ1-3	TRBV5-1	CASSPNPGTGDTIYF
TRBJ2-1	TRBV11-1	CASSLRSRANYNEQFF
TRBJ2-3	TRBV5-6	CASSGLDQPSTDTQYF
TRBJ2-3	TRBV28	CASSMVAGVTDTQYF
TRBJ2-7	TRBV5-1	CASSLRQGPTYEQYF
TRBJ2-5	TRBV5-4	CASSLAGDKQETQYF
TRBJ1-2	TRBV6-5	CASSLGHAYGYTF
TRBJ1-1	TRBV5-1	CASSPMDGPNTEAFF
TRBJ2-4	TRBV7-9	CASSPPRGLAKNIQYF
TRBJ2-7	TRBV4-1	CASSQDPKVDYYTLRVSYEQYF
TRBJ2-4	TRBV20-1	CSAKGGAYIQYF
TRBJ2-7	TRBV12-3/TRBV12-4	CASSPMDRAGYEQYF
TRBJ2-7	TRBV9	CASNPSGGAYEQYF
TRBJ1-6	TRBV5-1	CAGSPGQGDSPLHF
TRBJ1-4	TRBV5-4	CASSLEPLGELFF
TRBJ2-6	TRBV25-1	CASSVTGANVLTF
TRBJ2-2	TRBV5-1	CASSSDALFGSGELFF
TRBJ2-2	TRBV11-2	CASSRTGTENTGELFF
TRBJ2-3	TRBV27	CASSLPGTSGGTDTQYF
TRBJ2-5	TRBV4-2	CASSQGRRETQYF
TRBJ1-6	TRBV7-2	CASTPQGNSPLHF
TRBJ2-1	TRBV12-3/TRBV12-4	CASSPPFRDRDLGNEQFF
TRBJ1-2	TRBV5-1	CASSLRDTTNYGYTF
TRBJ2-3	TRBV24-1	CATSGRGASTDTQYF
TRBJ2-7	TRBV27	CASSRQGPYEQYF
TRBJ1-5	TRBV7-2	CASSTQQGNQPQHF